This T cell receptor beta chain originates from a study of graft-versus-host responses after intestinal transplantation. Study context: Anti-thymocyte globulin was used for induction in all recipients, who then took tacrolimus and steroids for approximately 3 years.

About this clone: What it binds is not known.

Study conclusions and caveats: Allografts from individuals with graft-donor T cell macrochimerism displayed high graft-versus-host to host-versus-graft clonal ratios. Early after transplant, HvG clones declined as circulating GvH clones peaked. The authors found GvH clones in recipient marrow, some appearing first in ileum or blood.

Germline lookup yields CDR1 SGHRS and CDR2 YFSETQ. The CDR3 sequence is 18 residues long. Between the trimmed V and J ends, which lost 1 base and 5 bases, there was a span of 24 bases. Assay: immunoSEQ multiplex PCR; the TCRdb copy retains only in-frame clones and omits some. The table has some 82,000 clones, over 75% seen once. The chain joins TRBV5-1 to TRBJ2-5, with TRBD1 as a possible D gene (5 bases). Material: unstimulated CD8+ T cells sorted from spleen or lymph node cells, obtained before transplant. This receptor was obtained from a human donor who was the organ donor for an intestinal transplant. The CDR3 loop reads CASSLYYRQGRNQETQYF. The CDR3 nucleotides are TGCGCCAGCAGCTTGTATTATAGGCAGGGTCGAAATCAGGAGACCCAGTACTTC.